These T cell receptor beta chains were read from a single sample in a study of graft-versus-host responses after intestinal transplantation. Sequenced by immunoSEQ multiplex PCR; TCRdb stores in-frame clones only, minus some. The data contain around 76,000 clones, roughly 94% of them singletons. Antigens for these TCRs are unknown. This material consisted of unstimulated CD8+ T cells sorted from spleen or lymph node cells, taken before intestinal transplant. The receptors originated from a human donor who received an intestinal transplant. Both conserved end residues are part of each CDR3. The D gene is left open where the match is weak. A clone size is listed for some rows: how often the clone was seen (once, few, many), or a class if it is expanded.

d_gene	v_gene	abundance	j_gene	CDR3nt	CDR3aa
TRBD1	TRBV28	.	TRBJ1-5	TGTGCCAGCAGTGCCACGACAGGGTATCAGCCCCAGCATTTT	CASSATTGYQPQHF
.	TRBV30	.	TRBJ1-2	TGTGCCTGGAGTACAGGACAGTCCAGTGGCTACACCTTC	CAWSTGQSSGYTF
.	TRBV12-2	once	TRBJ2-3	TGTGCAAGTCGCTCGGACAGGGAAGCTAGCACAGATACGCAGTATTTT	CASRSDREASTDTQYF
.	TRBV5-8	.	TRBJ1-3	TGTGCCAGCAGGATGTTCTCGGGGGTCGATTTT	CASRMFSGVDF
.	TRBV19	.	TRBJ2-1	TGTGCCAGTAGTATAGATCTTCCAGGGGGCGGGAGCTCCTACAATGAGCAGTTCTTC	CASSIDLPGGGSSYNEQFF
.	TRBV29-1	.	TRBJ2-7	TGCAGCGTTGAAGACACGGGGGCCTACGAGCAGTACTTC	CSVEDTGAYEQYF
TRBD2	TRBV28	.	TRBJ2-7	TGTGCCAGCAGTTTGGGGGGGAGAACGTACGAGCAGTACTTC	CASSLGGRTYEQYF
.	TRBV28	.	TRBJ1-1	TGTGCCAGCAGTTTTGTATTGAACACTGAAGCTTTCTTT	CASSFVLNTEAFF
.	TRBV28	.	TRBJ1-1	TGTGCCAGCAGTTTCCGCGGGGGATACACTGAAGCTTTCTTT	CASSFRGGYTEAFF
.	TRBV18	.	TRBJ2-5	TGTGCCAGCTCACCAGGGACGGACCAAGAGACCCAGTACTTC	CASSPGTDQETQYF
TRBD1	TRBV5-1	.	TRBJ2-2	TGCGCCAGCAGCGAGTCGGAGACAGGGGACGCCGGGGAGCTGTTTTTT	CASSESETGDAGELFF